This TCR beta chain originates from a study of beta chain features in type 1 diabetes. Since all of the isolated RNA was reverse transcribed, expressed TCRB transcripts were what got sequenced. Data came from immunoSEQ multiplex PCR; TCRdb stores just in-frame clones and leaves some out. The sample has roughly 140,000 clones, approximately 10% seen once. This CDR3 has 16 residues. Looked up from germline, CDR1 is MDHEN and CDR2 is SYDVKM. V lost 5 bases and J lost 9; bases outside the gene matches: 17. General observations from the study: Moderate yet significant TCRB CDR3 shortening was seen in Type 1 diabetes patients in all four CD4+ subsets.

On this clone itself: Its target is unknown.

The sequenced sample consisted of central memory CD4+ T cells from blood. The sequence derives from a man aged 25 to 40 with type 1 diabetes. This chain joins TRBV28 and TRBJ2-7; 9 bases agree with TRBD1. The CDR3 nucleotides are TGTGCCAGCAGTCCCTCGGGACAGGGAGGCACTAAACGGCAGTACTTC. As protein: CASSPSGQGGTKRQYF. The full variable domain, rest sourced from reference TRBV28 and TRBJ2-7, is DVKVTQSSRYLVKRTGEKVFLECVQDMDHENMFWYRQDPGLGLRLIYFSYDVKMKEKGDIPEGYSVSREKKERFSLILESASTNQTSMYLCASSPSGQGGTKRQYFGPGTRLTVT.